What follows are 10 T cell receptor beta chains derived from one specimen sequenced in a study of shared clonotypes between healthy human individuals. TCRdb's copy holds only in-frame clones and misses some; the assay was immunoSEQ multiplex PCR. The sample has about 1.1 million clones; 70% to 80% are singletons. Sequencing was carried out using memory CD4+ T cells from PBMCs. Indicated subset: CD45RA-negative fraction. Receptors originate from a man aged 18 to 30 in good health. Some clones in this sample may be carry-over from other donors' samples.

This clone showed up just a few times. The chain couples TRBV7-2 to TRBJ2-3; D is uncertain. V lost 7 bases to trimming and J lost 10 bases, with 15 bases between them. The germline CDR1 and CDR2 sequences are SGHTA and FQGNSA. The CDR3 contains 12 residues. CDR3 nucleotides: TGTGCCAGCACCCTCAGTGGCCCGGCGCAGTATTTT. Amino acid sequence: CASTLSGPAQYF.

The J gene is TRBJ2-3, the V gene TRBV5-1; D is unresolved. The CDR3 is made up of 13 amino acids. V shed 4 bases and J shed 3 bases, with 9 bases lying between them. Germline V gene data show CDR1 as SGHRS and CDR2 as YFSETQ. The CDR3 spells CASSRIPTDTQYF. CDR3 DNA: TGCGCCAGCAGCCGCATTCCAACAGATACGCAGTATTTT.

V and J are TRBV4-2 and TRBJ2-3; TRBD2 might be the D (6 bases). Germline V gene lookup returns CDR1 LGHNA and CDR2 YNFKEQ. Trimming removed 5 bases at V and 1 base at J, with 19 bases between. This CDR3 region has 17 residues. This CDR3 is CASSLGWAQRGTDTQYF. For the CDR3, the DNA is TGTGCCAGCAGCTTAGGGTGGGCGCAGCGGGGCACAGATACGCAGTATTTT.

This clone has only a few counts. The CDR3: CASSPRAGGTDTQYF. The CDR3 DNA sequence: TGTGCCAGCAGCCCACGAGCGGGAGGCACAGATACGCAGTATTTT. This rearrangement joins TRBV9 to TRBJ2-3; 8 bases map to TRBD2. CDR3 length: 15 residues. Germline lookup yields CDR1 SGDLS and CDR2 YYNGEE. J lost 1 base, V lost 4 bases, and 5 bases had no gene match.

The rearrangement links TRBV4-2 to TRBJ2-3; TRBD2 agrees at 9 bases. Trimming at V came to 0 bases and at J to 4 bases, leaving 5 bases not matched to a gene. Germline V lookup: CDR1 LGHNA, CDR2 YNFKEQ. The CDR3 has 16 residues. The CDR3 DNA sequence: TGTGCCAGCAGCCAAGACCCTAGCGGGAACCCAGATACGCAGTATTTT. This encodes CASSQDPSGNPDTQYF.

This clone was counted only a few times. V gene TRBV5-6 combines with J gene TRBJ2-3; maybe TRBD1 (5 bases). Germline loops: CDR1 SGHDT, CDR2 YYEEEE. This CDR3 spans 16 amino acids. With 4 bases removed from V and 6 bases from J, the gap between germline ends came to 21 bases. The CDR3 spells CASSQLVTTGKDTQYF. As DNA, the CDR3 is TGTGCCAGCAGCCAACTTGTTACAACAGGAAAGGATACGCAGTATTTT.

V and J are TRBV2 and TRBJ2-1; 8 nucleotides align to TRBD2. With V trimmed by 0 bases and J by 5 bases, 15 bases remained unmatched. CDR3 length equals 19 residues. Germline CDR1 reads SNHLY; CDR2 reads FYNNEI. CDR3 in amino acids: CASSEAWLAGNPRHNEQFF. CDR3 in DNA: TGTGCCAGCAGTGAAGCTTGGCTAGCGGGCAACCCCCGACACAATGAGCAGTTCTTC.

The chain is built from TRBV7-9 and TRBJ2-5, with TRBD1 identical over 7 bases. The CDR3 runs 14 residues. The V gene's germline CDR1 is SEHNR and CDR2 FQNEAQ (reference sequence). J was trimmed by 5 bases and V by 4 bases; bases with no gene match: 7. The CDR3 sequence is CASSWRQGVETQYF. DNA for the CDR3: TGTGCCAGCAGCTGGAGGCAGGGGGTCGAGACCCAGTACTTC.

The rearrangement uses TRBV28 and TRBJ1-2; possibly TRBD1 for D (5 bases). V was shortened by 7 bases and J by 5 bases, with 14 bases between the two germline ends. The CDR3 spans 13 residues. Germline lookup yields CDR1 MDHEN and CDR2 SYDVKM. The CDR3 sequence: CASTWGPAYGYTF. DNA for the CDR3: TGTGCCAGCACCTGGGGACCGGCTTATGGCTACACCTTC.

The chain is built from TRBV5-4 and TRBJ2-3; 8 nucleotides align to TRBD1. This CDR3 is 14 amino acids long. With 4 bases clipped from V and 8 bases from J, the junction kept 9 bases outside the gene matches. Per the germline V gene, CDR1 is SGHNT and CDR2 is YYREEE (reference sequence). In DNA, the CDR3 is TGTGCCAGCAGCCAAACTCAGGGGGCGAGTACGCAGTATTTT. Amino acid sequence: CASSQTQGASTQYF.